This note documents a single T cell receptor beta chain sequence. Its antigen is unidentified. This record belongs to a study of cytomegalovirus exposure and HLA in healthy donors. The CDR3 spans 12 residues. Germline-derived CDR1 and CDR2 are SQVTM and ANQGSEA. V trimming: 6 bases; J trimming: 4 bases; junction bases outside the gene matches: 3. Study-wide results and caveats: TCR beta V segments were, for the most part, productive about 87% or about 30% of the time in an earlier analysis. There were about 160 TCR beta chains listed as cytomegalovirus-associated. Sequences of the TCR beta chain were said to predict the HLA-A and HLA-B alleles of most subjects accurately.

The study ran its PCR with 60 Vbeta and 13 Jbeta primers. The data were produced by immunoSEQ multiplex PCR, yet TCRdb's version contains in-frame clones alone and is incomplete. The repertoire holds about 160,000 clones, with 80% as singletons. Source material: PBMCs. The J gene is TRBJ2-3, the V gene TRBV29-1, with 8 bases aligning to TRBD2. This receptor was taken from a male donor in good health and CMV-seropositive. This CDR3 is CSVPAGADTQYF. As DNA, the CDR3 is TGCAGCGTCCCAGCGGGGGCAGATACGCAGTATTTT.